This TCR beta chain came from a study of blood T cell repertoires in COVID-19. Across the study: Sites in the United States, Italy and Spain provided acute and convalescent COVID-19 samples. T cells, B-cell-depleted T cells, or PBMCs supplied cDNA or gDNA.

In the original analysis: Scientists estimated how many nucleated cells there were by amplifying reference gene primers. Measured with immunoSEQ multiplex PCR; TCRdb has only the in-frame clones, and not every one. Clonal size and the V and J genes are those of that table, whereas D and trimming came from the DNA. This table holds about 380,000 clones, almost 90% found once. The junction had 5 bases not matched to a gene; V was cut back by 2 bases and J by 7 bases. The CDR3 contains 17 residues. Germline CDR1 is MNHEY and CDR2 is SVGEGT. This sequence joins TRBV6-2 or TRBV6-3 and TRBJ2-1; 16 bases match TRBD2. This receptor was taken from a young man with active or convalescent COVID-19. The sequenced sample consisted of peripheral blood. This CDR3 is CASSYQGTSGGENEQFF. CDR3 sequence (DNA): TGTGCCAGCAGTTACCAAGGGACTAGCGGGGGGGAAAATGAGCAGTTCTTC.